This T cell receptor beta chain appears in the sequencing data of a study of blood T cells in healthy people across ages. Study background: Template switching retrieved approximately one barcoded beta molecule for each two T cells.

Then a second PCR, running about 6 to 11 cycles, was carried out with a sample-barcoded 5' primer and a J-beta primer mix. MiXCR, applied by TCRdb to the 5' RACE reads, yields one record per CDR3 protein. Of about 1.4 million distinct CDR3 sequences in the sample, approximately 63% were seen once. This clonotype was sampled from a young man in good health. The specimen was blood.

In nucleotides, the CDR3 is TGTGCCAGCAGCCACATCATGGGGCCCAAAAACATTCAGTACTTC. It encodes CASSHIMGPKNIQYF. The rearrangement joins TRBV7-9 to TRBJ2-4, with D possibly being TRBD1 (5 bases). Germline CDR1 and CDR2: SEHNR and FQNEAQ (reference sequence). The CDR3 loop spans 15 amino acids. Trimming left V 5 bases short and J 2 bases short, with 13 bases between.